This T cell receptor (beta chain) was sequenced during a study of control samples from healthy donors and cancer patients. Method: immunoSEQ multiplex PCR; TCRdb's copy keeps in-frame clones and lacks some. Of around 140,000 clones in the sample, 75% to 95% are singletons; the top ten hold under 3%. Germline loops: CDR1 SGHNT, CDR2 YYREEE (reference sequence). The CDR3 has 16 amino acids. Trimming took 3 bases from V and 4 from J; bases not matched to a gene: 9. Sequencing used blood. The chain recombines TRBV5-4 with TRBJ2-2, with TRBD1 matching over 7 bases. This TCR was sampled from a man in his forties or fifties in good health. CDR3 DNA: TGTGCCAGCAGCTCAAGACAGGGTCAGGGCACCGGGGAGCTGTTTTTT. It specifies CASSSRQGQGTGELFF.